What follows are 5 T cell receptor beta chains derived from one specimen sequenced in a study of OX40 agonist ivuxolimab in advanced cancers. TCRdb's copy holds only in-frame clones and misses some; the assay was immunoSEQ multiplex PCR. The repertoire includes some 95,000 clones, 92% of them detected once, and roughly 0.53% sits in the top ten. Sequencing was performed on CD4+ or CD8+ T cells sorted from blood, taken in a trial of the OX40 agonist ivuxolimab. The receptors originated from an adult with an advanced solid tumor such as melanoma, head and neck, liver or kidney cancer.

This rearrangement joins TRBV6-5 to TRBJ1-5; no reliable D call. Trimming shortened V by 5 bases and J by 10 bases, and 12 bases separated the two germline ends. The germline V gene has CDR1 MNHEY and CDR2 SVGAGI. CDR3 size: 12 residues. DNA for the CDR3: TGTGCCAGCAGTGAGGACGGTCATCCCCAGCATTTT. Its translation: CASSEDGHPQHF.

The chain recombines TRBV25-1 with TRBJ1-2, with 8 nucleotides matching TRBD1. Unmatched junction bases numbered 8, after V lost 9 bases and J lost 5 bases. This CDR3 has 13 residues. Germline CDR1 reads MGHDK; CDR2 reads SYGVNS. The CDR3 reads CASTTGQGYGYTF. DNA of the CDR3: TGTGCCAGTACGACAGGACAGGGTTATGGCTACACCTTC.

The CDR3 nucleotides read TGTGCCAGCAACCCGGGACAGGGGGCTTATGAGCAGTTCTTC. The encoded protein is CASNPGQGAYEQFF. V is TRBV7-9 and J is TRBJ2-1; TRBD1 agrees at 12 bases. CDR3 size: 14 residues. The ends lost 7 bases at V and 8 bases at J; junction bases unmatched: 6. CDR1 is SEHNR and CDR2 is FQNEAQ in the germline V gene (reference sequence).

The chain couples TRBV9 to TRBJ1-6, with a possible D match to TRBD1 (5 bases). Per the germline V gene, CDR1 is SGDLS and CDR2 is YYNGEE. Trimming removed 3 bases from V and 3 bases from J, with 13 bases in between. The CDR3 is 16 amino acids. The CDR3: CASSARIGHYNSPLHF. CDR3 nucleotide sequence: TGTGCCAGCAGCGCACGAATCGGACACTATAATTCACCCCTCCACTTT. The full variable domain, its missing parts supplied by reference TRBV9 and TRBJ1-6, is DSGVTQTPKHLITATGQRVTLRCSPRSGDLSVYWYQQSLDQGLQFLIQYYNGEERAKGNILERFSAQQFPDLHSELNLSSLELGDSALYFCASSARIGHYNSPLHFGNGTRLTVT.

The chain's CDR3 is CASKVGGGEKLFF. CDR3 sequence (DNA): TGCGCCAGCAAAGTAGGTGGGGGAGAAAAACTGTTTTTT. The V gene is TRBV4-1, the J gene TRBJ1-4; TRBD1 is a possible D gene (5 bases). The CDR3 has 13 residues. V dropped 7 bases and J dropped 8 bases, with 14 bases sitting between them. The V gene's germline CDR1 is MGHRA and CDR2 YSYEKL.